Sequencing of this TCR beta chain was carried out in a study of technical replicates of blood from several donors. The protocol was immunoSEQ multiplex PCR, while the TCRdb copy is restricted to in-frame clones and leaves out a portion. This repertoire shows tens of thousands of clones, 93% found once; its top ten account for 0.2% to 0.25%. V lost 3 bases, J lost 0 bases, and 4 bases stayed unmatched. CDR1 SGDLS and CDR2 YYNGEE come from the germline V gene. This CDR3 has 16 amino acids. The source material was T cells isolated from PBMCs. The sequence derives from a human donor in good health. This chain uses TRBV9 with TRBJ2-3; 10 bases map to TRBD1. In nucleotides, the CDR3 is TGTGCCAGCAGCGCTGGACAGGGGGGCAGCACAGATACGCAGTATTTT. This codes for CASSAGQGGSTDTQYF.